A single sample gave rise to the 27 T cell receptor beta chains below, sequenced in a study of T cells of healthy individuals. Each CDR3 protein is one row after TCRdb ran MiXCR on the 5' RACE reads. The sample records some 82,000 distinct CDR3 sequences, about 4.8% being singletons. These receptors came from a female donor in good health.

This clonotype occurred a few times. This chain joins TRBV28 and TRBJ2-1, with D possibly TRBD2 on 6 matching bases. Between the trimmed V and J ends, which lost 5 bases and 10 bases, there was a span of 9 bases. The CDR3 is made up of 11 amino acids. Germline V gene sequence: CDR1 MDHEN, CDR2 SYDVKM. CDR3 DNA sequence: TGTGCCAGCAGTCTCCGGGGGGAGCAGTTCTTC. It is translated as CASSLRGEQFF.

V gene TRBV6-2 or TRBV6-3 combines with J gene TRBJ2-5, with 7 nucleotides matching TRBD2. This CDR3 is 16 amino acids long. Germline trimming cut 2 bases from V and 0 bases from J; bases unmatched to any gene: 6. Germline loops: CDR1 MNHEY, CDR2 SVGEGT. The CDR3 coding sequence is TGTGCCAGCAGTTACAGACCGGGACTACACCAAGAGACCCAGTACTTC. Amino acids: CASSYRPGLHQETQYF.

The rearrangement joins TRBV25-1 to TRBJ1-1, with D possibly being TRBD1 (6 bases). CDR1 MGHDK and CDR2 SYGVNS come from the germline V gene. V gave up 7 bases and J gave up 3 bases, with 18 bases separating them. The length of the CDR3 is 15 residues. This CDR3 is CASNNPTGRDTEAFF. CDR3 bases: TGTGCCAGCAATAACCCTACAGGGAGGGACACTGAAGCTTTCTTT.

This clonotype has just a few counts. The chain links TRBV30 to TRBJ2-2, with D perhaps given as TRBD1 or TRBD2 (5 bases each). The germline V gene encodes CDR1 GTSNPN and CDR2 SVGIG (reference sequence). V shed 5 bases and J shed 3 bases, with 16 bases lying between them. The CDR3 is 15 residues long. The DNA for the CDR3 is TGTGCCTGGGCGGACGTGGGGGAGCACACCGGGGAGCTGTTTTTT. Encoded protein: CAWADVGEHTGELFF.

This clonotype was seen repeatedly, ten times or more. The chain carries TRBV12-3 or TRBV12-4 and TRBJ2-7, with D tentatively TRBD1 (7 bases). V was trimmed by 3 bases and J by 3 bases, leaving 9 bases between them. The CDR3 contains 13 residues. The CDR3 coding sequence is TGTGCCAGCAGTTTGCAGGGGGGCTACGAGCAGTACTTC. Protein product: CASSLQGGYEQYF.

In this sample, this clonotype turned up many times. V and J are TRBV13 and TRBJ2-3; TRBD1 agrees at 7 bases. CDR3 length equals 14 residues. CDR1 is PRHDT, CDR2 FYEKMQ, per germline (reference sequence). Trimming removed 11 bases from V and 1 base from J; junction bases left unmatched: 9. Here the CDR3 reads CADRVWGGTDTQYF. The CDR3 coding sequence is TGTGCCGACAGGGTTTGGGGTGGCACAGATACGCAGTATTTT.

As regards this clonotype: A much larger clonotype is one base distant, so this may be a read error. V and J are TRBV4-3 and TRBJ2-5; 8 bases are shared with TRBD1. The CDR3 extends over 14 amino acids. CDR1 and CDR2 (germline): LGHNA, YSLEER. Here the CDR3 DNA reads TGCGCCAGCAGCCAAGAGACAGGGGAAGAGACCCGGTACTTC. Encoded protein: CASSQETGEETRYF.

This clonotype was detected ten times or more. The chain joins TRBV6-2 or TRBV6-3 to TRBJ2-1; TRBD1 matches at 7 bases. The length of the CDR3 is 13 residues. Germline CDR1 is MNHEY and CDR2 is SVGEGT. Unmatched junction bases numbered 3, after V lost 4 bases and J lost 6 bases. The CDR3 bases are TGTGCCAGCAGTTCTGGACAGGCCAATGAGCAGTTCTTC. It specifies CASSSGQANEQFF.

The V and J genes are TRBV2 and TRBJ1-6; a weak D match, TRBD1 (5 bases). Germline-derived CDR1 and CDR2 are SNHLY and FYNNEI. The CDR3 sequence is 15 residues long. V dropped 1 base and J dropped 4 bases, with 8 bases sitting between them. In DNA, the CDR3 is TGTGCCAGCAGTGAAGGGGGCAGTTATAATTCACCCCTCCACTTT. This gives the protein CASSEGGSYNSPLHF.

This clonotype showed up many times. The chain recombines TRBV3-1 with TRBJ1-2, with 7 bases aligning to TRBD1. The CDR3 is 13 amino acids. Germline loops: CDR1 LGHDT, CDR2 YNNKEL (reference sequence). V shed 8 bases, J shed 6 bases, and the junction held 9 bases outside the gene matches. CDR3 coding DNA: TGTGCCAGCGCCAGGGGGGTCCTAAATGGCTACACCTTC. Residues: CASARGVLNGYTF.

This clonotype was found once. This may come from a read error, since a much larger clone is one base off. The J gene is TRBJ2-3, the V gene TRBV4-3; the match to TRBD2 covers 9 bases. CDR1 is LGHNA, CDR2 YSLEER, per germline. The CDR3 is 16 residues long. DNA for the CDR3: TGCGACAGCAGCCGAGACCCTAGCGGGAAGACAGATACGCAGTATTTT. This gives the protein CDSSRDPSGKTDTQYF.

This clonotype showed up just a few times. The chain couples TRBV27 to TRBJ1-4, with TRBD1 as a possible D gene (6 bases). Looked up from germline, CDR1 is MNHEY and CDR2 is SMNVEV (reference sequence). The CDR3 consists of 17 residues. V was shortened by 6 bases and J by 5 bases, with 22 bases between the two germline ends. In DNA, the CDR3 is TGTGCCAGCAGAACAGGGATGTCCGGCTTCGGCAATGAAAAACTGTTTTTT. It specifies CASRTGMSGFGNEKLFF.

The gene calls are TRBV28 and TRBJ1-6; no firm D call. V was shortened by 8 bases and J by 7 bases, with 18 bases between the two germline ends. Germline V gene lookup returns CDR1 MDHEN and CDR2 SYDVKM. This CDR3 spans 15 amino acids. The CDR3 nucleotides read TGTGCCAGCGTAAATCTCTATGGGAAGAATTCACCCCTCCACTTT. Translating gives CASVNLYGKNSPLHF.

This clonotype was recorded at least ten times. The genes are TRBV7-2 and TRBJ2-5; 10 bases match TRBD1. Germline V gene sequence: CDR1 SGHTA, CDR2 FQGNSA. This CDR3 has 14 amino acids. Trimming cost V 5 bases and J 1 base; bases outside gene matches: 1. The CDR3 DNA sequence: TGTGCCAGCAGCCGACAGGGGGCCCAAGAGACCCAGTACTTC. Protein product: CASSRQGAQETQYF.

The chain combines TRBV5-1 with TRBJ2-7; no firm D call. V lost 2 bases and J lost 1, with 7 bases in between. Germline values: CDR1 SGHRS, CDR2 YFSETQ. The CDR3 length is 13 residues. The CDR3 loop is CASSFVSSYEQYF. In DNA form, the CDR3 reads TGCGCCAGCAGCTTTGTAAGTTCCTACGAGCAGTACTTC. The variable domain in full, with the rest retrieved from reference TRBV5-1 and TRBJ2-7, is KAGVTQTPRYLIKTRGQQVTLSCSPISGHRSVSWYQQTPGQGLQFLFEYFSETQRNKGNFPGRFSGRQFSNSRSEMNVSTLELGDSALYLCASSFVSSYEQYFGPGTRLTVT.

This clonotype was seen ten or more times. The J gene is TRBJ1-4, the V gene TRBV5-1; no reliable D call. This CDR3 region has 13 residues. Germline assignment: CDR1 SGHRS and CDR2 YFSETQ. The V and J ends lost 5 bases and 3 bases respectively, with 8 bases between them. CDR3 sequence reads: CASRREANEKLFF. The CDR3 bases are TGCGCCAGCAGGAGGGAAGCTAATGAAAAACTGTTTTTT.

There are many counts of this clonotype. This chain links TRBV3-1 with TRBJ2-3; D gene unclear. The CDR3 is made up of 12 amino acids. CDR1 LGHDT and CDR2 YNNKEL come from the germline V gene (reference sequence). V shed 8 bases and J shed 6 bases, with 12 bases lying between them. CDR3 in DNA: TGTGCCAGCGGTGGTCCTTGGGATACGCAGTATTTT. It yields the protein CASGGPWDTQYF.

This chain links TRBV30 with TRBJ1-1, with D uncertain. The V gene lost 0 bases and the J gene lost 0 bases, with 8 bases spanning the gap. Per germline, CDR1 GTSNPN and CDR2 SVGIG (reference sequence). The CDR3 consists of 14 residues. The CDR3 loop reads CAWSVWDLNTEAFF. The CDR3 nucleotides are TGTGCCTGGAGTGTGTGGGATCTGAACACTGAAGCTTTCTTT.

This clonotype was recorded many times. The V gene is TRBV6-1, the J gene TRBJ1-2, with a weak D call TRBD1 (6 bases). Trimming took off 5 bases at V and 3 bases at J, with 16 bases between the two ends. This CDR3 is 15 amino acids long. Germline loops: CDR1 MNHNS, CDR2 SASEGT. This CDR3 is CASSPSLGTYYGYTF. The CDR3 nucleotides read TGTGCCAGCAGTCCGTCATTAGGGACATACTATGGCTACACCTTC.

This clonotype was detected many times. The CDR3 loop is CSASPGTDGYTF. The CDR3 bases are TGCAGTGCTAGTCCCGGGACGGATGGCTACACCTTC. This chain links TRBV20-1 with TRBJ1-2; D is perhaps TRBD1 (5 bases). V lost 3 bases to trimming and J lost 6 bases, with 11 bases between them. This CDR3 is built from 12 residues. The germline V gene encodes CDR1 DFQATT and CDR2 SNEGSKA (reference sequence).

This clonotype occurred many times. The chain uses TRBV30 and TRBJ1-1; the D is unclear. The ends were cut back, 2 bases at V and 6 bases at J, with 7 bases in the middle. This CDR3 is 11 amino acids long. Germline V gene data show CDR1 as GTSNPN and CDR2 as SVGIG (reference sequence). As DNA, the CDR3 is TGTGCCTGGAGTCCGGCAGCTGAAGCTTTCTTT. This sequence encodes CAWSPAAEAFF.

This clonotype has a count of ten or more. V usage is TRBV12-3 or TRBV12-4 and J usage is TRBJ1-1; D gene ambiguous. The CDR3 length is 14 residues. With 8 bases removed from V and 3 bases from J, the gap between germline ends came to 16 bases. CDR3 coding DNA: TGTGCCAGCTCCGCGGTTTTTAGGGACACTGAAGCTTTCTTT. As protein: CASSAVFRDTEAFF.

At least ten counts were recorded for this clonotype. The chain has TRBV10-3 and TRBJ1-2; D unclear. Between the trimmed V and J ends, which lost 2 bases and 0 bases, there was a span of 7 bases. Germline V gene lookup returns CDR1 ENHRY and CDR2 SYGVKD. The CDR3 is made up of 14 amino acids. The CDR3 coding sequence is TGTGCCATCAGTGAGGCGGGCACTAACTATGGCTACACCTTC. This translates into CAISEAGTNYGYTF.

This clonotype was detected many times. The chain joins TRBV5-6 to TRBJ2-2; possibly TRBD1 for D (6 bases). The V gene lost 6 bases and the J gene lost 1 base, with 16 bases spanning the gap. CDR3 length: 16 residues. Germline V gene sequence: CDR1 SGHDT, CDR2 YYEEEE. In nucleotides, the CDR3 is TGTGCCAGCAAAGGAACCGGGACACAGAACACCGGGGAGCTGTTTTTT. Residues: CASKGTGTQNTGELFF. Together with reference TRBV5-6 and TRBJ2-2, the CDR3 gives the full variable domain: DAGVTQSPTHLIKTRGQQVTLRCSPKSGHDTVSWYQQALGQGPQFIFQYYEEEERQRGNFPDRFSGHQFPNYSSELNVNALLLGDSALYLCASKGTGTQNTGELFFGEGSRLTVL.

This clonotype was seen a handful of times. V and J are TRBV5-5 and TRBJ1-5; D is ambiguous. The length of the CDR3 is 14 residues. V was clipped by 2 bases and J by 6 bases, with 12 bases between them. Looked up from germline, CDR1 is SGHKS and CDR2 is YYEKEE (reference sequence). CDR3 sequence (DNA): TGTGCCAGCAGCTTACTTCCAGGTTCTCAGCCCCAGCATTTT. It is translated as CASSLLPGSQPQHF.

This clonotype showed up many times. The CDR3 nucleotides read TGTGCCAGCAGCTTAGCGGGAGGCGCCCAAGAGACCCAGTACTTC. It specifies CASSLAGGAQETQYF. The chain carries TRBV7-2 and TRBJ2-5, with D maybe TRBD2 (6 bases). The CDR3 sequence is 15 residues long. The V gene lost 0 bases and the J gene lost 1 base, with 9 bases spanning the gap. Germline CDR1 is SGHTA and CDR2 is FQGNSA.

This clonotype occurred a few times. The rearrangement joins TRBV30 to TRBJ2-7; D gene ambiguous. V lost 1 base, J lost 4 bases, and 17 bases lay in between. The CDR3 has 15 amino acids. CDR1 is GTSNPN and CDR2 is SVGIG in the germline V gene (reference sequence). The CDR3: CAWSESPRPQYEQYF. In DNA, the CDR3 is TGTGCCTGGAGTGAGTCCCCTCGGCCGCAATACGAGCAGTACTTC.